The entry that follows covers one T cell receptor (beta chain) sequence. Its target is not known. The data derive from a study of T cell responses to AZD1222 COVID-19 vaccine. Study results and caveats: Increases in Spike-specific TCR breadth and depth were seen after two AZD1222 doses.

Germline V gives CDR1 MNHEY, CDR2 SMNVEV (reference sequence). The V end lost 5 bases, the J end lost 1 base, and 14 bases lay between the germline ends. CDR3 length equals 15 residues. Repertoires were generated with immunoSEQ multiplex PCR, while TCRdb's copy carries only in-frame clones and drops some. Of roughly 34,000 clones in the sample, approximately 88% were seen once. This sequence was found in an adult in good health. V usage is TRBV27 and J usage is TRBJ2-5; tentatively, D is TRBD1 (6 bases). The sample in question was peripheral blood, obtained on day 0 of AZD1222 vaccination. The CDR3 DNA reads TGTGCCAGCAGTAATTCCGGGACACTCCAAGAGACCCAGTACTTC. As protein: CASSNSGTLQETQYF.